A single TCR beta chain is shown here with its context. The antigen remains unidentified. This entry belongs to a study of a mutant IDH1 vaccine in newly diagnosed glioma. The overall study: Treated patients, averaging about 40 years, were around 62% male and about 40% female. Receipt of radiotherapy, temozolomide, or both preceded the study, and most received both. General observations from the study: Changes in the top peripheral T cell clonotypes seemingly had no bearing on pseudoprogression.

The ends were cut back, 11 bases at V and 4 bases at J, with 11 bases in the middle. The CDR3 consists of 11 residues. Germline lookup yields CDR1 MNHNS and CDR2 SASEGT. The repertoire was sequenced with immunoSEQ multiplex PCR; TCRdb's copy has only in-frame clones and lacks some. Of about 98,000 clones listed, about 87% are singletons. Sample time point: baseline, week 1 (first vaccination visit). Stated treatment: pre-vaccination baseline after standard-of-care therapy. This receptor was taken from a woman aged 50 to 65 with glioma. The rearrangement links TRBV6-1 to TRBJ1-2, with D hard to call. This specimen consisted of PBMCs, obtained from a glioma patient treated with radiotherapy, temozolomide or both. CDR3 nucleotide sequence: TGTGCCGCCATCTGGAGCTATGGCTACACCTTC. This encodes CAAIWSYGYTF.